These T cell receptor beta chains were read from a single sample in a study of OX40 agonist ivuxolimab in advanced cancers. Assay: immunoSEQ multiplex PCR; the TCRdb copy retains only in-frame clones and omits some. The sample records about 71,000 clones, approximately 94% being singletons. The sequencing here drew on CD4+ or CD8+ T cells sorted from blood, taken in a trial of the OX40 agonist ivuxolimab. These receptors originate from an adult with an advanced solid tumor such as melanoma, head and neck, liver or kidney cancer. CDR3s include the opening cysteine and the closing phenylalanine or tryptophan. The D gene is left open where the match is weak. A clone size is listed for some rows: how often the clone was seen (once, few, many), or a class if it is expanded.

abundance: NA; v_gene: TRBV7-9; d_gene: TRBD1; j_gene: TRBJ1-5; len: 16; CDR3nt: TGTGCCAGCAGCTCAACCAGGGACAGGGGCAATCAGCCCCAGCATTTT; CDR3aa: CASSSTRDRGNQPQHF
abundance: NA; v_gene: TRBV27; d_gene: NA; j_gene: TRBJ2-1; len: 11; CDR3nt: TGTGCCAGCAGTTTCTTAGGTGAGCAGTTCTTC; CDR3aa: CASSFLGEQFF
abundance: few; v_gene: TRBV5-1; d_gene: NA; j_gene: TRBJ2-4; len: 12; CDR3nt: TGCGCCAGCAGCTTGGGCCCGACAAGGGCCAACTTC; CDR3aa: CASSLGPTRANF
abundance: NA; v_gene: TRBV7-9; d_gene: NA; j_gene: TRBJ1-4; len: 15; CDR3nt: TGTGCCAGCACCGCTTCTCTGCCCGGGGGTGAAAAACTGTTTTTT; CDR3aa: CASTASLPGGEKLFF
abundance: NA; v_gene: TRBV28; d_gene: NA; j_gene: TRBJ1-2; len: 13; CDR3nt: TGTGCCAGCAGTTTAGGGGCGGCGAATGGCTACACCTTC; CDR3aa: CASSLGAANGYTF
abundance: NA; v_gene: TRBV6-1; d_gene: NA; j_gene: TRBJ2-3; len: 15; CDR3nt: TGTGCCAGCAGTGAAGCGTCCCAGTACACAGATACGCAGTATTTT; CDR3aa: CASSEASQYTDTQYF
abundance: NA; v_gene: TRBV10-2; d_gene: NA; j_gene: TRBJ1-1; len: 12; CDR3nt: TGCGCCAGCAGTCGGGGGGCCACTGAAGCTTTCTTT; CDR3aa: CASSRGATEAFF
abundance: few; v_gene: TRBV7-9; d_gene: NA; j_gene: TRBJ1-6; len: 15; CDR3nt: TGTGCCAGCAGCTTAGAGAGGCAGGATAATTCACCCCTCCACTTT; CDR3aa: CASSLERQDNSPLHF
abundance: NA; v_gene: TRBV7-8; d_gene: NA; j_gene: TRBJ2-1; len: 14; CDR3nt: TGTGCCAGCAGCTTGGCCGTTAGGGACAATGAGCAGTTCTTC; CDR3aa: CASSLAVRDNEQFF
abundance: NA; v_gene: TRBV19; d_gene: TRBD1; j_gene: TRBJ1-1; len: 15; CDR3nt: TGTGCCAGTACAGACAGGGGAGTGGCTATGACTGAAGCTTTCTTT; CDR3aa: CASTDRGVAMTEAFF
abundance: NA; v_gene: TRBV27; d_gene: NA; j_gene: TRBJ2-7; len: 13; CDR3nt: TGTGCCAGCAGTCTACAAGACACCTACGAGCAGTACTTC; CDR3aa: CASSLQDTYEQYF
abundance: NA; v_gene: TRBV12-5; d_gene: TRBD1; j_gene: TRBJ1-1; len: 18; CDR3nt: TGTGCTAGTGGTCTTCTCATGGGACAGATGAGCATGAACACTGAAGCTTTCTTT; CDR3aa: CASGLLMGQMSMNTEAFF
abundance: NA; v_gene: TRBV19; d_gene: NA; j_gene: TRBJ1-5; len: 14; CDR3nt: TGTGCCAGTAGTCCCGGGACCGACAATCAGCCCCAGCATTTT; CDR3aa: CASSPGTDNQPQHF
abundance: NA; v_gene: TRBV27; d_gene: NA; j_gene: TRBJ2-7; len: 12; CDR3nt: TGTGCCAGCAGCTTACTGCCAGGCGAGCAGTACTTC; CDR3aa: CASSLLPGEQYF
abundance: once; v_gene: TRBV2; d_gene: NA; j_gene: TRBJ2-5; len: 14; CDR3nt: TGTGCCAGCAGGGCTCCCCCCCCGTGGGAGACCCAGTACTTC; CDR3aa: CASRAPPPWETQYF
abundance: NA; v_gene: TRBV15; d_gene: TRBD1; j_gene: TRBJ1-5; len: 15; CDR3nt: TGTGCCACCAGCAGACAGGGGGATAGCAATCAGCCCCAGCATTTT; CDR3aa: CATSRQGDSNQPQHF
abundance: few; v_gene: TRBV29-1; d_gene: NA; j_gene: TRBJ2-1; len: 15; CDR3nt: TGCAGCGTCTCACTAGCCGAGAGCTCCTACAATGAGCAGTTCTTC; CDR3aa: CSVSLAESSYNEQFF
abundance: many; v_gene: TRBV20-1; d_gene: NA; j_gene: TRBJ1-1; len: 11; CDR3nt: TGCAGTGCTAGAGAAGTCCATGAGGCTTTCTTT; CDR3aa: CSAREVHEAFF
abundance: NA; v_gene: TRBV4-3; d_gene: NA; j_gene: TRBJ2-2; len: 18; CDR3nt: TGCGCCAGCAGCCAAGATGGGATTCCGGGGGCGCCCACCGGGGAGCTGTTTTTT; CDR3aa: CASSQDGIPGAPTGELFF
abundance: NA; v_gene: TRBV27; d_gene: TRBD1; j_gene: TRBJ1-2; len: 15; CDR3nt: TGTGCCAGCAGTCCCCGGGACAGGCTTTGGGGAGGCTACACCTTC; CDR3aa: CASSPRDRLWGGYTF
abundance: medium-sized; v_gene: TRBV4-1; d_gene: NA; j_gene: TRBJ2-7; len: 16; CDR3nt: TGCGCCAGCAGCCAAGAGGCTAGTGAACTATCCTACGAGCAGTACTTC; CDR3aa: CASSQEASELSYEQYF
abundance: NA; v_gene: TRBV9; d_gene: TRBD2; j_gene: TRBJ2-7; len: 16; CDR3nt: TGTGCCAGCAGCGCCAAAATTGGGACTAGGACAGAAGAGCAGTACTTC; CDR3aa: CASSAKIGTRTEEQYF
abundance: NA; v_gene: TRBV6-1; d_gene: TRBD2; j_gene: TRBJ2-1; len: 17; CDR3nt: TGTGCCAGCAGTGCGGGACTAGCGACAAGCTCCTACAATGAGCAGTTCTTC; CDR3aa: CASSAGLATSSYNEQFF
abundance: NA; v_gene: TRBV5-4; d_gene: NA; j_gene: TRBJ2-3; len: 12; CDR3nt: TGTGCCAGCAGCTTTGGCTCAGATACGCAGTATTTT; CDR3aa: CASSFGSDTQYF
abundance: NA; v_gene: TRBV5-1; d_gene: NA; j_gene: TRBJ2-1; len: 12; CDR3nt: TGCGCCAGCAGCTTGAACGCAGGGGAGAGGTTCTTC; CDR3aa: CASSLNAGERFF
abundance: NA; v_gene: TRBV7-8; d_gene: TRBD1; j_gene: TRBJ1-2; len: 16; CDR3nt: TGTGCCAGCAGTCCCAGGGACAGCCAAAAACTTTATGGCTACACCTTC; CDR3aa: CASSPRDSQKLYGYTF
abundance: NA; v_gene: TRBV9; d_gene: TRBD1; j_gene: TRBJ2-7; len: 15; CDR3nt: TGTGCCAGCACCACCCGGGACAGTTTAGTCGACGAGCAGTACTTC; CDR3aa: CASTTRDSLVDEQYF
abundance: NA; v_gene: TRBV6-5; d_gene: TRBD1; j_gene: TRBJ1-1; len: 15; CDR3nt: TGTGCCAGCAGTTGGGGGACAGTTATGAACACTGAAGCTTTCTTT; CDR3aa: CASSWGTVMNTEAFF
abundance: NA; v_gene: TRBV7-9; d_gene: TRBD2; j_gene: TRBJ2-5; len: 17; CDR3nt: TGTGCCAGCAGCTCGCGACTAGCGGGGGTGGCGGGAGAGACCCAGTACTTC; CDR3aa: CASSSRLAGVAGETQYF
abundance: NA; v_gene: TRBV27; d_gene: TRBD2; j_gene: TRBJ2-7; len: 12; CDR3nt: TGTGCCAGCAGTTTATGGGGGGGCGAGCAGTACTTC; CDR3aa: CASSLWGGEQYF
abundance: NA; v_gene: TRBV2; d_gene: NA; j_gene: TRBJ1-5; len: 14; CDR3nt: TGTGCCAGCAGTGAACGGGGGGGGAATCAGCCCCAGCATTTT; CDR3aa: CASSERGGNQPQHF
abundance: NA; v_gene: TRBV27; d_gene: NA; j_gene: TRBJ2-7; len: 14; CDR3nt: TGTGCCAGCAGTTTAAACCCTTCCTCCTACGAGCAGTACTTC; CDR3aa: CASSLNPSSYEQYF
abundance: NA; v_gene: TRBV28; d_gene: NA; j_gene: TRBJ1-2; len: 14; CDR3nt: TGTGCCAGCAGTACGGACGGGCCTAACTATGGCTACACCTTC; CDR3aa: CASSTDGPNYGYTF
abundance: NA; v_gene: TRBV6-4; d_gene: NA; j_gene: TRBJ1-2; len: 15; CDR3nt: TGTGCCAGCAGTTCCAACCGACAGAACCACTATGGCTACACCTTC; CDR3aa: CASSSNRQNHYGYTF
abundance: NA; v_gene: TRBV19; d_gene: TRBD1; j_gene: TRBJ2-7; len: 15; CDR3nt: TGTGCCAGTAGTGCCGGATCGGGACAGAGCTACGAGCAGTACTTC; CDR3aa: CASSAGSGQSYEQYF
abundance: NA; v_gene: TRBV11-3; d_gene: NA; j_gene: TRBJ2-1; len: 15; CDR3nt: TGTGCCAGCAGCCAATGGGACGGAGACTACAATGAGCAGTTCTTC; CDR3aa: CASSQWDGDYNEQFF
abundance: NA; v_gene: TRBV27; d_gene: NA; j_gene: TRBJ2-7; len: 14; CDR3nt: TGTGCCAGCAGTACCACCGGGAGCTCCTACGAGCAGTACTTC; CDR3aa: CASSTTGSSYEQYF
abundance: once; v_gene: TRBV19; d_gene: NA; j_gene: TRBJ1-1; len: 14; CDR3nt: TGTGCCAGTAGTAAAGGTGGGTGGGAGGACGAAGCTTTCTTT; CDR3aa: CASSKGGWEDEAFF
abundance: once; v_gene: TRBV15; d_gene: NA; j_gene: TRBJ2-1; len: 16; CDR3nt: TGTGCCACCAGCAGACTCGGGACGCTAAACGTCAATGAGCAGTTCTTC; CDR3aa: CATSRLGTLNVNEQFF
abundance: NA; v_gene: TRBV11-2; d_gene: NA; j_gene: TRBJ1-1; len: 11; CDR3nt: TGTGCCACCCGGGGGAACACTGAAGCTTTCTTT; CDR3aa: CATRGNTEAFF
abundance: NA; v_gene: TRBV13; d_gene: NA; j_gene: TRBJ2-7; len: 16; CDR3nt: TGTGCCAGCAGCTTAAGGGGTCGGCGAACCTTCTACGAGCAGTACTTC; CDR3aa: CASSLRGRRTFYEQYF
abundance: NA; v_gene: TRBV5-1; d_gene: NA; j_gene: TRBJ2-4; len: 13; CDR3nt: TGCGCCAGCAGCCGGCCGGGGGAAAACATTCAGTACTTC; CDR3aa: CASSRPGENIQYF
abundance: NA; v_gene: TRBV10-3; d_gene: TRBD1; j_gene: TRBJ1-5; len: 15; CDR3nt: TGTGCCATCAGTGGCCCGGGACAGGGCAATCAGCCCCAGCATTTT; CDR3aa: CAISGPGQGNQPQHF
abundance: NA; v_gene: TRBV4-3; d_gene: NA; j_gene: TRBJ2-7; len: 16; CDR3nt: TGCGCCAGCAGCCAAGATTGGAGGGGACCGGCCTACGAGCAGTACTTC; CDR3aa: CASSQDWRGPAYEQYF
abundance: NA; v_gene: TRBV7-9; d_gene: TRBD1; j_gene: TRBJ2-7; len: 14; CDR3nt: TGTGCCAGCACCTCTGGGACAGGTGTCCACGAGCAGTACTTC; CDR3aa: CASTSGTGVHEQYF